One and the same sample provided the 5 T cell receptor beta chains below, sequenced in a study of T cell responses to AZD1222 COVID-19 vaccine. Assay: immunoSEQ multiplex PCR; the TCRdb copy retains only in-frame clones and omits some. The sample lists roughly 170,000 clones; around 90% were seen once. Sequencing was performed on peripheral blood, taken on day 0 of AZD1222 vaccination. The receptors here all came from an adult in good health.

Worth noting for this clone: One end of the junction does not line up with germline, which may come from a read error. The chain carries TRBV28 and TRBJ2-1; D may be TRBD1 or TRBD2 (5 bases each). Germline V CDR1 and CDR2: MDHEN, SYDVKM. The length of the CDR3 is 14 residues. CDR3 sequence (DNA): TGTGCCAGCACTTTACCAGGGACCAGCAATGAGCAGTTCTTC. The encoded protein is CASTLPGTSNEQFF.

The CDR3 loop reads CASSLLQAGNTIYF. Here the CDR3 DNA reads TGTGCCAGCAGCTTATTACAGGCTGGAAACACCATATATTTT. This rearrangement joins TRBV7-2 to TRBJ1-3, with D tentatively TRBD1 (5 bases). The V gene lost 2 bases and the J gene lost 2 bases, with 7 bases spanning the gap. Germline V lookup: CDR1 SGHTA, CDR2 FQGNSA. The CDR3 loop spans 14 amino acids.

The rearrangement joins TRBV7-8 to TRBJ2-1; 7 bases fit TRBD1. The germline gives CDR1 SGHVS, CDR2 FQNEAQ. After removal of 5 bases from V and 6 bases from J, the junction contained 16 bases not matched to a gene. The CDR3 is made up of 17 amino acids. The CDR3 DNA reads TGTGCCAGCAGCCCCAGAGCGCGACGGACAGGCGCCAATGAGCAGTTCTTC. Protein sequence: CASSPRARRTGANEQFF.

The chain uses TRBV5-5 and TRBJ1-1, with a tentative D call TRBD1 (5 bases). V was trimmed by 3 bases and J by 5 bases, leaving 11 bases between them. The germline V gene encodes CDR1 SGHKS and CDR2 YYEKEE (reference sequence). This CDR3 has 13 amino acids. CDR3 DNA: TGTGCCAGCAGCTGGGGGGGAAATACTGAAGCTTTCTTT. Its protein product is CASSWGGNTEAFF.

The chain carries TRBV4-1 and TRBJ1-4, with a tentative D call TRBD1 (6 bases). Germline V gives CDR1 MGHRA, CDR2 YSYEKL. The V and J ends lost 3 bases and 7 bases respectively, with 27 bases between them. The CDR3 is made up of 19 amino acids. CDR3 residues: CASSQGLGEFTGWTEKLFF. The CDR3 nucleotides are TGCGCCAGCAGCCAGGGGTTAGGAGAATTTACAGGGTGGACTGAAAAACTGTTTTTT.